The rows below give T cell receptor beta chains drawn from one sample of a study of shared clonotypes between healthy human individuals. This table comes from immunoSEQ multiplex PCR, and its TCRdb copy is limited to in-frame clones, with some not included. The repertoire holds roughly 2,000,000 clones, with 85% to 95% as singletons. The specimen was naive CD8+ T cells sorted from blood. The receptors stem from a man aged 18 to 29 in good health. CDR3s include the opening cysteine and the closing phenylalanine or tryptophan. A D gene is named only where the DNA matches it firmly. Expanded clones are given a class, and other clones once, few, many or no size at all.

CDR3: CASPPRGAGETQYF; DNA: TGTGCCAGCCCTCCCCGGGGGGCAGGAGAGACCCAGTACTTC; J: TRBJ2-5; V: TRBV6-4; size: NA; D: NA
CDR3: CASSHRTGGTETQYF; DNA: TGCGCCAGCAGCCACAGGACAGGGGGCACGGAGACCCAGTACTTC; J: TRBJ2-5; V: TRBV4-1; size: NA; D: TRBD1
CDR3: CASSEEEETSGSPSTDTQYF; DNA: TGCGCCAGCAGTGAGGAGGAGGAGACTAGCGGGAGCCCGAGCACAGATACGCAGTATTTT; J: TRBJ2-3; V: TRBV10-1; size: NA; D: TRBD2
CDR3: CASGTCAGHGTQTYEQYF; DNA: TGCGCCAGCGGGACGTGCGCGGGCCACGGGACACAGACCTACGAGCAGTACTTC; J: TRBJ2-7; V: TRBV23-1; size: NA; D: NA
CDR3: CSVGTGLTDTQYF; DNA: TGCAGCGTTGGGACCGGGCTCACAGATACGCAGTATTTT; J: TRBJ2-3; V: TRBV29-1; size: NA; D: NA
CDR3: CASSPGTRGAGELFF; DNA: TGTGCCAGCAGCCCGGGGACTCGAGGGGCCGGGGAGCTGTTTTTT; J: TRBJ2-2; V: TRBV13; size: NA; D: NA
CDR3: CASSLGGTGEITGELFF; DNA: TGTGCCAGCTCACTTGGCGGGACAGGGGAGATTACCGGGGAGCTGTTTTTT; J: TRBJ2-2; V: TRBV18; size: NA; D: TRBD1
CDR3: CATSRERGPATEAFF; DNA: TGTGCCACCAGCAGAGAGCGAGGGCCAGCCACTGAAGCTTTCTTT; J: TRBJ1-1; V: TRBV15; size: NA; D: NA
CDR3: CASSASGFNNYGYTF; DNA: TGTGCCAGCAGCGCAAGTGGGTTTAATAACTATGGCTACACCTTC; J: TRBJ1-2; V: TRBV7-2; size: NA; D: NA
CDR3: CASSPRAGFYTGELFF; DNA: TGTGCCAGCAGCCCCCGGGCAGGGTTTTACACCGGGGAGCTGTTTTTT; J: TRBJ2-2; V: TRBV11-2; size: NA; D: NA
CDR3: CAWSVKYSRGAGETQYF; DNA: TGTGCCTGGAGTGTAAAATACAGTCGGGGGGCCGGGGAGACCCAGTACTTC; J: TRBJ2-5; V: TRBV30; size: NA; D: NA
CDR3: CASSPPGRPNTEAFF; DNA: TGCGCCAGCAGCCCCCCTGGGCGGCCGAACACTGAAGCTTTCTTT; J: TRBJ1-1; V: TRBV4-1; size: NA; D: NA
CDR3: CASSLTGVNTEAFF; DNA: TGTGCCAGCAGTTTAACCGGGGTGAACACTGAAGCTTTCTTT; J: TRBJ1-1; V: TRBV27; size: NA; D: NA
CDR3: CASSQERDTYEQYF; DNA: TGCGCCAGCAGCCAAGAGCGGGATACCTACGAGCAGTACTTC; J: TRBJ2-7; V: TRBV4-1; size: NA; D: NA
CDR3: CASSWGQGAYEQYF; DNA: TGTGCCAGCAGCTGGGGACAGGGGGCCTACGAGCAGTACTTC; J: TRBJ2-7; V: TRBV5-4; size: NA; D: TRBD1
CDR3: CASSLGSESPLHF; DNA: TGTGCCAGCAGCTTGGGGTCTGAATCACCCCTCCACTTT; J: TRBJ1-6; V: TRBV13; size: NA; D: NA
CDR3: CASSSLWFDNEQFF; DNA: TGTGCCAGCAGCTCCCTCTGGTTCGACAATGAGCAGTTCTTC; J: TRBJ2-1; V: TRBV11-2; size: NA; D: NA
CDR3: CASSLRSGAHLYDGYTF; DNA: TGCGCCAGCAGCCTTAGGTCAGGGGCCCACCTATATGATGGCTACACCTTC; J: TRBJ1-2; V: TRBV4-3; size: NA; D: NA
CDR3: CASSPLETLSSYNSPLHF; DNA: TGTGCCAGCAGCCCCCTCGAGACATTGAGCTCCTATAATTCACCCCTCCACTTT; J: TRBJ1-6; V: TRBV5-8; size: NA; D: NA
CDR3: CASSSIGTGYNSPLHF; DNA: TGTGCCAGCAGTAGCATAGGGACAGGGTATAATTCACCCCTCCACTTT; J: TRBJ1-6; V: TRBV27; size: NA; D: TRBD1
CDR3: CASSFGLAGPYEQYF; DNA: TGTGCCAGCAGCTTTGGGCTAGCGGGACCCTACGAGCAGTACTTC; J: TRBJ2-7; V: TRBV7-2; size: NA; D: TRBD2
CDR3: CAWSVLSGSDTQYF; DNA: TGTGCCTGGAGTGTACTTAGCGGGAGTGATACGCAGTATTTT; J: TRBJ2-3; V: TRBV30; size: NA; D: TRBD2
CDR3: CASSPTYEQYF; DNA: TGTGCCAGCAGCCCGACCTACGAGCAGTACTTC; J: TRBJ2-7; V: TRBV7-2; size: once; D: NA
CDR3: CASLRGGSTDTQYF; DNA: TGTGCCAGCCTGCGGGGGGGGAGCACAGATACGCAGTATTTT; J: TRBJ2-3; V: TRBV2; size: NA; D: TRBD2
CDR3: CASSQGEKMNTEAFF; DNA: TGCGCCAGCAGCCAAGGGGAGAAAATGAACACTGAAGCTTTCTTT; J: TRBJ1-1; V: TRBV4-1; size: NA; D: NA
CDR3: CASSPMGVQADTQYF; DNA: TGTGCCAGCAGCCCAATGGGGGTACAAGCAGATACGCAGTATTTT; J: TRBJ2-3; V: TRBV5-8; size: NA; D: NA
CDR3: CASSPSSGSSYEQYF; DNA: TGTGCCAGTAGTCCGTCTAGCGGGAGCTCCTACGAGCAGTACTTC; J: TRBJ2-7; V: TRBV19; size: NA; D: TRBD2
CDR3: CASSQELVVGGNTIYF; DNA: TGCGCCAGCAGCCAAGAATTAGTGGTAGGAGGAAACACCATATATTTT; J: TRBJ1-3; V: TRBV4-1; size: NA; D: NA
CDR3: CASRPPRGPLYEQYF; DNA: TGTGCCAGCAGGCCCCCCAGGGGGCCCCTGTACGAGCAGTACTTC; J: TRBJ2-7; V: TRBV7-9; size: NA; D: TRBD1
CDR3: CASSLVAGGAYEQYF; DNA: TGCGCCAGCAGCTTGGTTGCGGGAGGTGCCTACGAGCAGTACTTC; J: TRBJ2-7; V: TRBV5-1; size: NA; D: TRBD2
CDR3: CASSQGGVGNQPQHF; DNA: TGCGCCAGCAGCCAAGGAGGGGTTGGCAATCAGCCCCAGCATTTT; J: TRBJ1-5; V: TRBV4-1; size: NA; D: NA
CDR3: CASSIAQGDSPLHF; DNA: TGTGCCAGTAGTATAGCGCAGGGGGATTCACCCCTCCACTTT; J: TRBJ1-6; V: TRBV19; size: NA; D: TRBD1
CDR3: CSVDVAGLTYEQYF; DNA: TGCAGCGTTGATGTAGCAGGACTGACCTACGAGCAGTACTTC; J: TRBJ2-7; V: TRBV29-1; size: NA; D: NA
CDR3: CASSFEGRPNYGYTF; DNA: TGTGCCAGCAGTTTTGAGGGGAGGCCTAACTATGGCTACACCTTC; J: TRBJ1-2; V: TRBV28; size: few; D: NA
CDR3: CASRSNKDHYGYTF; DNA: TGTGCCAGCAGATCCAACAAGGATCACTATGGCTACACCTTC; J: TRBJ1-2; V: TRBV28; size: NA; D: NA
CDR3: CASSFASGEVDTQYF; DNA: TGTGCCAGCAGCTTCGCTAGCGGGGAGGTAGATACGCAGTATTTT; J: TRBJ2-3; V: TRBV7-9; size: NA; D: TRBD2
CDR3: CASSTGATDSYEQYF; DNA: TGTGCCAGCAGCACGGGGGCTACCGATTCCTACGAGCAGTACTTC; J: TRBJ2-7; V: TRBV9; size: NA; D: NA
CDR3: CASSFGTVSYEQYF; DNA: TGTGCCAGCAGCTTCGGGACAGTTAGTTACGAGCAGTACTTC; J: TRBJ2-7; V: TRBV14; size: NA; D: TRBD1
CDR3: CASSFRMDYGYTF; DNA: TGTGCCAGCAGTTTCAGGATGGACTATGGCTACACCTTC; J: TRBJ1-2; V: TRBV27; size: NA; D: NA
CDR3: CASSYHRQTNTEAFF; DNA: TGTGCCAGCAGTTACCACCGACAGACTAACACTGAAGCTTTCTTT; J: TRBJ1-1; V: TRBV6-5; size: NA; D: NA
CDR3: CSGQTSGSYNNEQFF; DNA: TGCAGCGGGCAGACTAGCGGGAGTTATAACAATGAGCAGTTCTTC; J: TRBJ2-1; V: TRBV29-1; size: NA; D: TRBD2
CDR3: CASSVGDSLTYEQYF; DNA: TGTGCCAGCAGCGTAGGGGACAGCCTTACCTACGAGCAGTACTTC; J: TRBJ2-7; V: TRBV9; size: once; D: TRBD1
CDR3: CASRDMNTEAFF; DNA: TGTGCCAGCAGGGACATGAACACTGAAGCTTTCTTT; J: TRBJ1-1; V: TRBV5-6; size: NA; D: NA
CDR3: CASSGDFQETQYF; DNA: TGTGCCAGCAGTGGGGACTTTCAAGAGACCCAGTACTTC; J: TRBJ2-5; V: TRBV6-5; size: NA; D: NA
CDR3: CASSVEGRGGYGYTF; DNA: TGTGCCAGCAGCGTAGAGGGCAGGGGTGGGTATGGCTACACCTTC; J: TRBJ1-2; V: TRBV9; size: NA; D: NA
CDR3: CASSLAQGVVQPQHF; DNA: TGTGCCAGCAGCTTAGCACAGGGCGTTGTTCAGCCCCAGCATTTT; J: TRBJ1-5; V: TRBV7-8; size: NA; D: NA
CDR3: CASSSYREQETQYF; DNA: TGTGCCAGCAGCTCCTATCGGGAACAAGAGACCCAGTACTTC; J: TRBJ2-5; V: TRBV11-2; size: NA; D: NA
CDR3: CASSHGEGSQPQHF; DNA: TGCGCCAGCAGCCACGGGGAGGGGAGTCAGCCCCAGCATTTT; J: TRBJ1-5; V: TRBV4-1; size: NA; D: NA
CDR3: CASSIQGARYEQYF; DNA: TGTGCCAGTAGTATACAGGGGGCGCGCTACGAGCAGTACTTC; J: TRBJ2-7; V: TRBV19; size: NA; D: TRBD1
CDR3: CASSEYHGDTQYF; DNA: TGTGCCAGCAGTGAATATCACGGAGATACGCAGTATTTT; J: TRBJ2-3; V: TRBV25-1; size: NA; D: NA
CDR3: CASSIMTGDSYEQYF; DNA: TGTGCCAGCAGCATCATGACAGGGGACTCCTACGAGCAGTACTTC; J: TRBJ2-7; V: TRBV7-8; size: once; D: TRBD1
CDR3: CASSLVVGNTGELFF; DNA: TGTGCCAGCAGCTTAGTAGTCGGAAACACCGGGGAGCTGTTTTTT; J: TRBJ2-2; V: TRBV11-2; size: NA; D: NA
CDR3: CASSALLAGEGTDTQYF; DNA: TGTGCCAGCAGTGCCCTTCTAGCGGGAGAGGGGACAGATACGCAGTATTTT; J: TRBJ2-3; V: TRBV27; size: NA; D: TRBD2
CDR3: CASSPTDTNYEQYF; DNA: TGTGCCAGCAGCCCGACGGACACAAACTACGAGCAGTACTTC; J: TRBJ2-7; V: TRBV5-4; size: NA; D: NA
CDR3: CASSLSVGWESSYEQYF; DNA: TGTGCCAGCAGTTTATCGGTAGGGTGGGAAAGCTCCTACGAGCAGTACTTC; J: TRBJ2-7; V: TRBV27; size: NA; D: NA
CDR3: CASSSPTGGLYEQYF; DNA: TGTGCCAGCAGCTCGCCGACGGGAGGCCTCTACGAGCAGTACTTC; J: TRBJ2-7; V: TRBV5-6; size: NA; D: TRBD2
CDR3: CASSLETGGALGSYEQYF; DNA: TGCGCCAGCAGCTTGGAGACAGGGGGCGCCCTGGGATCCTACGAGCAGTACTTC; J: TRBJ2-7; V: TRBV5-1; size: NA; D: TRBD1